These 11 T cell receptor beta chains were sequenced from one sample in a study of blood T cell repertoires in COVID-19. Measured with immunoSEQ multiplex PCR; TCRdb has only the in-frame clones, and not every one. Of about 58,000 clones in the sample, 70% to 90% were seen once. Sequencing was carried out using peripheral blood. The receptors here all came from a woman aged 55-69 years with active COVID-19.

This clone occurred once. The rearrangement links TRBV2 to TRBJ1-4; D perhaps matches TRBD1 (6 bases). Germline loops: CDR1 SNHLY, CDR2 FYNNEI. CDR3 length equals 15 residues. The germline V and J ends were trimmed by 0 bases and 5 bases, with 10 bases remaining between them. The CDR3 region is CASSEAGQTNEKLFF. The CDR3 region has the DNA TGTGCCAGCAGTGAAGCAGGACAGACAAATGAAAAACTGTTTTTT.

The genes are TRBV18 and TRBJ1-2; 8 positions match TRBD1. The CDR3 spans 15 residues. V trimming: 5 bases; J trimming: 5 bases; junction bases outside the gene matches: 10. Per the germline V gene, CDR1 is KGHSH and CDR2 is LQKENI. Here the CDR3 reads CASSNGTGPGYGYTF. The CDR3 coding sequence is TGTGCCAGCTCAAATGGGACAGGCCCCGGGTATGGCTACACCTTC.

The chain carries TRBV20-1 and TRBJ2-3, with a possible D match to TRBD2 (6 bases). Between the trimmed V and J ends, which lost 3 bases and 2 bases, there was a span of 18 bases. CDR3 length equals 16 residues. Germline V gene data show CDR1 as DFQATT and CDR2 as SNEGSKA (reference sequence). CDR3 protein: CSASGTTGLDTDTQYF. In DNA, the CDR3 is TGCAGTGCTAGTGGGACCACGGGACTCGACACAGATACGCAGTATTTT.

The chain uses TRBV6-1 and TRBJ2-1; 10 nucleotides agree with TRBD1. The CDR3 contains 18 residues. Per the germline V gene, CDR1 is MNHNS and CDR2 is SASEGT. Trimming cost V 1 base and J 6 bases; bases outside gene matches: 12. CDR3 sequence (DNA): TGTGCCAGCAGTGAAGTAGGGACAGGGGAATCCTACGGCAATGAGCAGTTCTTC. Protein: CASSEVGTGESYGNEQFF.

The chain combines TRBV7-6 with TRBJ2-5; the match to TRBD2 covers 9 bases. With 1 base clipped from V and 7 bases from J, the junction kept 10 bases outside the gene matches. This CDR3 has 16 amino acids. CDR1 and CDR2 (germline): SGHVS, FNYEAQ. The CDR3 loop is CASSLGTSGPSGTQYF. The CDR3 DNA reads as TGTGCCAGCAGCTTAGGTACTAGCGGGCCCTCGGGGACCCAGTACTTC.

J is TRBJ1-1 and V is TRBV6-5, with D possibly TRBD1 on 5 matching bases. Trimming took 10 bases from V and 0 from J, leaving 12 bases between them. CDR3 size: 13 residues. Germline V gene lookup returns CDR1 MNHEY and CDR2 SVGAGI. The CDR3 loop reads CATLTDMNTEAFF. CDR3 coding DNA: TGTGCCACTCTGACAGATATGAACACTGAAGCTTTCTTT.

This clone was seen a handful of times. The genes are TRBV5-1 and TRBJ2-2; 7 bases fit TRBD1. The CDR3 sequence is 13 residues long. V dropped 5 bases and J dropped 6; count of bases not matched to a gene: 4. Germline V CDR1 and CDR2: SGHRS, YFSETQ. The CDR3 is CASRDRVAGELFF. The CDR3, as DNA: TGCGCCAGCAGAGACAGGGTGGCCGGGGAGCTGTTTTTT.

The gene calls are TRBV7-9 and TRBJ2-7; maybe TRBD1 (6 bases). CDR1 and CDR2 (germline): SEHNR, FQNEAQ (reference sequence). The CDR3 runs to 14 residues. Deletions cut 4 bases from V and 6 bases from J, with 16 bases between. CDR3 nucleotide sequence: TGTGCCAGCAGCTCAGACGGACAGATCTCCGAGCAGTACTTC. This gives the protein CASSSDGQISEQYF. The variable domain in full, with the rest retrieved from reference TRBV7-9 and TRBJ2-7, is DTGVSQNPRHKITKRGQNVTFRCDPISEHNRLYWYRQTLGQGPEFLTYFQNEAQLEKSRLLSDRFSAERPKGSFSTLEIQRTEQGDSAMYLCASSSDGQISEQYFGPGTRLTVT.

The V gene is TRBV7-2, the J gene TRBJ1-5; a weak D match, TRBD1 (5 bases). With 11 bases removed from V and 2 bases from J, the gap between germline ends came to 13 bases. The CDR3 extends over 13 amino acids. Germline V gene data show CDR1 as SGHTA and CDR2 as FQGNSA. CDR3 DNA: TGTGCCTCGGGGGTCTGGGGCAATCAGCCCCAGCATTTT. Its translation is CASGVWGNQPQHF.

The gene calls are TRBV14 and TRBJ1-6; 8 bases fit TRBD1. The germline V gene has CDR1 SGHDN and CDR2 FVKESK. V lost 3 bases, J lost 7 bases, and 2 bases stayed unmatched. This CDR3 has 14 amino acids. CDR3 region: CASSQDRVNSPLHF. For the CDR3, the DNA is TGTGCCAGCAGCCAGGACAGGGTCAATTCACCCCTCCACTTT.

The chain has TRBV7-2 and TRBJ2-7; 8 bases align to TRBD2. Germline CDR1 reads SGHTA; CDR2 reads FQGNSA. The CDR3 loop spans 14 amino acids. Losses at the gene ends were 8 bases for V and 5 bases for J; bases not matched to a gene: 11. Here the CDR3 DNA reads TGTGCCAGCTATGATCGGGGGGGCCGTCACGAGCAGTACTTC. Amino acid sequence: CASYDRGGRHEQYF.